This record looks at one T cell receptor beta chain sequence and its context. Antigen unknown. Using immunoSEQ multiplex PCR, the repertoire was profiled, and TCRdb retains in-frame clones only, with some absent. Of a few million clones listed, just under 95% were seen once; the top ten hold around 0.4%. The data are from a study of shared clonotypes between healthy human individuals. Study-level background: Per donor, CD8 memory used one plate, CD8 naive used two, CD4 memory used three and CD4 naive used three. General study points: Sequencing depth was predicted to influence how clonotypes are shared among donors. The four-donor shared clonotypes exceeded non-shared clonotypes in generation probability, with non-shared ones scoring lower. The donor pool, a small one, limited the genetic and exposure-history diversity represented.

This CDR3 has 15 residues. V was cut by 4 bases and J by 1 base, with 11 bases left in between. From germline, CDR1 is SGDLS and CDR2 YYNGEE. This clonotype was obtained from a man between 18 and 29 years old in good health. Some clones in this sample may be carry-over from other donors' samples. The V gene is TRBV9, the J gene TRBJ2-2; D is possibly TRBD2 (6 bases). Sequencing input: naive CD4+ T cells from PBMCs. Regarding subset: CD45RA+ positively selected. The CDR3 loop is CASSPRRENTGELFF. CDR3 DNA sequence: TGTGCCAGCAGCCCCCGGCGGGAGAACACCGGGGAGCTGTTTTTT.